These T cell receptor beta chains were read from a single sample in a study of human T cells and chemical hapten exposure. In TCRdb, the 5' RACE reads were re-called with MiXCR into one record per CDR3 protein. The top ten hold roughly 1.4% of the sample, which has approximately 150,000 distinct CDR3 sequences, roughly 4.1% seen once. The receptor set was obtained from a female donor in good health. Both conserved end residues are part of each CDR3. Fields, in order: clone size, D gene, CDR3 length, V gene, J gene, CDR3 DNA, CDR3 protein. D genes are given only for firm matches. Clone sizes are shown as how often the clone was seen (once, few, many) or a class if it is expanded.

size: few
D: NA
length: 17
V: TRBV27
J: TRBJ2-1
DNA: TGTGCCAGCAGTCCCCCCGGGACTTTAAGCTCCTACAATGAGCAGTTCTTC
CDR3: CASSPPGTLSSYNEQFF

size: many
D: NA
length: 14
V: TRBV9
J: TRBJ2-3
DNA: TGTGCCAGCAGCGTAGGGGGTAGCGGAAATACGCAGTATTTT
CDR3: CASSVGGSGNTQYF

size: many
D: TRBD1
length: 15
V: TRBV7-9
J: TRBJ1-2
DNA: TGTGCCAGCAGCCCCGGACAGGGGGTTAACTATGGCTACACCTTC
CDR3: CASSPGQGVNYGYTF

size: many
D: NA
length: 14
V: TRBV27
J: TRBJ2-1
DNA: TGTGCCACAGCCCAGTTCGGAGGTGGGCATGAGCAGTTCTTC
CDR3: CATAQFGGGHEQFF

size: few
D: NA
length: 11
V: TRBV12-3/TRBV12-4
J: TRBJ2-1
DNA: TGTGCCACCACAAGCAGCGTGAATCAGTTCTTC
CDR3: CATTSSVNQFF

size: few
D: NA
length: 13
V: TRBV12-3/TRBV12-4
J: TRBJ1-2
DNA: TGTGCCAGCAGTTTGTACAGGACCTATGGCTACACCTTC
CDR3: CASSLYRTYGYTF

size: few
D: NA
length: 12
V: TRBV2
J: TRBJ2-7
DNA: TGTGCCGGGGGACGCTGGAACTACGAGCAGTACTTC
CDR3: CAGGRWNYEQYF

size: many
D: NA
length: 11
V: TRBV7-9
J: TRBJ2-1
DNA: TGTGCCAGCAGCTTATTCCCCCCGCAGTTCTTC
CDR3: CASSLFPPQFF

size: many
D: NA
length: 15
V: TRBV7-2
J: TRBJ2-3
DNA: TGTGCCAGCAGCGACCAATCTAAGAACACAGATACGCAGTATTTT
CDR3: CASSDQSKNTDTQYF

size: few
D: NA
length: 14
V: TRBV7-9
J: TRBJ1-2
DNA: TGTGCCAGCAGCTTATCAGGCAGGGAGGATGGCTACACCTTC
CDR3: CASSLSGREDGYTF

size: many
D: NA
length: 13
V: TRBV20-1
J: TRBJ2-7
DNA: TGCAGTGCTAGAGTGGGCAGCTCCTACGAGCAGTACTTC
CDR3: CSARVGSSYEQYF

size: many
D: NA
length: 14
V: TRBV6-1
J: TRBJ1-2
DNA: TGTGCCAGCAGTGAAGGGGGCCCTAACTATGGCTACACCTTC
CDR3: CASSEGGPNYGYTF